This T cell receptor (beta chain) was recovered during a study of blood T cell repertoires in COVID-19. At the level of the study: Spain, Italy and the United States supplied samples that represented acute and convalescent COVID-19. Sample material is recorded as cDNA or gDNA derived from T cells, B-cell-depleted T cells, or PBMCs.

In germline, CDR1 is SGHTA, CDR2 FQGNSA. The CDR3 has 15 residues. V was cut by 5 bases and J by 5 bases, with 19 bases left in between. Per the authors' pipeline: From reference gene primer amplification, estimates of nucleated cell counts were derived. Profiling relied on immunoSEQ multiplex PCR, and the TCRdb table lists in-frame clones only, not all of them. V and J calls plus clone size are reproduced from that table; the DNA served to infer D and trimming. Counted here are 90,000 to 130,000 clones, 85% to 90% occurring once; the ten biggest clones make up around 3.2%. Material: peripheral blood. The chain combines TRBV7-2 with TRBJ2-7, with a weak D call TRBD2 (6 bases). This sequence was found in a woman aged 50 to 65 with acute or convalescent COVID-19. The CDR3 DNA sequence: TGTGCCAGCAGCCCAATAGCGGTTCTGGGCGACGAGCAGTACTTC. It is translated as CASSPIAVLGDEQYF.